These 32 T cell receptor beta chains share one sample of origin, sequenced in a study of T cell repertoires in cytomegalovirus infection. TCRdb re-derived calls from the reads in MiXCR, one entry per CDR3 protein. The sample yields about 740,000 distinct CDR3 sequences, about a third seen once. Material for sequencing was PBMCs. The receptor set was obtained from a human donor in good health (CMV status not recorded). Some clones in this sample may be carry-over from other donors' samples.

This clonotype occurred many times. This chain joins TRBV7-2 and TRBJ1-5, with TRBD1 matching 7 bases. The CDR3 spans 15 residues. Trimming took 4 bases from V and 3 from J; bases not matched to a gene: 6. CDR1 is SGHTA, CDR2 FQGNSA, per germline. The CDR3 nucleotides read TGTGCCAGCAGCTACAGGACAGGCCTCAATCAGCCCCAGCATTTT. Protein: CASSYRTGLNQPQHF.

CDR3 sequence reads: CASSFWGSPLHF. CDR3 sequence (DNA): TGTGCCAGCAGTTTTTGGGGTTCACCCCTCCACTTT. The chain recombines TRBV27 with TRBJ1-6; D unresolved. V was clipped by 3 bases and J by 9 bases, with 6 bases between them. CDR1 is MNHEY, CDR2 SMNVEV, per germline (reference sequence). This CDR3 is 12 amino acids long.

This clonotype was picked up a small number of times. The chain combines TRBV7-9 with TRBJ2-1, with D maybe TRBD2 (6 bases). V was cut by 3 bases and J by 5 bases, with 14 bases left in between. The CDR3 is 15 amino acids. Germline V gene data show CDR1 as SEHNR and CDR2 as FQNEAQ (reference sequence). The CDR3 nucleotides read TGTGCCAGCAGCTTCACTAGCCTGGCGGACAATGAGCAGTTCTTC. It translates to CASSFTSLADNEQFF.

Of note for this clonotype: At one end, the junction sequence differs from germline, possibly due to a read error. The CDR3 sequence is CARSYGTLLQGAKDTQYF. For the CDR3, the DNA is TGTGCCCGCAGTTACGGAACCCTCCTCCAGGGGGCTAAAGATACGCAGTATTTT. The chain is built from TRBV6-6 and TRBJ2-3, with 8 nucleotides matching TRBD1. The length of the CDR3 is 18 residues. Per germline, CDR1 MNHNY and CDR2 SVGAGI (reference sequence).

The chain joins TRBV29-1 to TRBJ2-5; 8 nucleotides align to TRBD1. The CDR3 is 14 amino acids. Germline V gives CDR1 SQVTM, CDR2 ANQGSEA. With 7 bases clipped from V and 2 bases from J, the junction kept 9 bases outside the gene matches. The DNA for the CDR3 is TGCAGCGCGACAGGGGCCCTATATCAAGAGACCCAGTACTTC. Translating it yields CSATGALYQETQYF.

The CDR3, as DNA: TGCGCCAGCAGCCCGGGTTTGTGGGGAGATGGGAGCTACACCTTC. Translated: CASSPGLWGDGSYTF. The rearrangement uses TRBV5-1 and TRBJ1-2, with no clear D. The CDR3 runs 15 residues. The germline V gene has CDR1 SGHRS and CDR2 YFSETQ. Trimming pared 4 bases from V and 9 bases from J, leaving 22 bases between.

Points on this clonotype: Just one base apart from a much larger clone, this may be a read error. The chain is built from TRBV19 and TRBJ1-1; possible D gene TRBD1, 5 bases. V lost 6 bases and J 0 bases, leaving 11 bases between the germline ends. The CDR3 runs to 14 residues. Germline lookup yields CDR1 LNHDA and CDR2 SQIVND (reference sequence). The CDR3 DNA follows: TGTGCCAGTAGAAAGACAGCCCTGAACACTGAAGCTTTCTTT. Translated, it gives CASRKTALNTEAFF.

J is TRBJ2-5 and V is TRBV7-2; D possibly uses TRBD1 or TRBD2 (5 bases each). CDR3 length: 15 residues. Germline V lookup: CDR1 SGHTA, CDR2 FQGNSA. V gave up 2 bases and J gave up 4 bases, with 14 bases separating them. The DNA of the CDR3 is TGTGCCAGCAGCTTACCCGGGACCGAAATAGAGACCCAGTACTTC. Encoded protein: CASSLPGTEIETQYF.

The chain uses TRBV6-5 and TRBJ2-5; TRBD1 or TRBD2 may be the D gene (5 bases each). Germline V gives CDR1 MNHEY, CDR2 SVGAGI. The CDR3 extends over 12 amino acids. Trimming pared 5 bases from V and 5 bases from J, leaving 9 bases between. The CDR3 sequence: CASSPWGETQYF. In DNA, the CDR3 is TGTGCCAGCAGTCCTTGGGGGGAGACCCAGTACTTC.

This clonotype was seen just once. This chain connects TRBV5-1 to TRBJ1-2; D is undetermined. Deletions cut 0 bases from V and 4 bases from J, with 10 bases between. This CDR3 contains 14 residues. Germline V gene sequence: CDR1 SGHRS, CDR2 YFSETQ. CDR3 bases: TGCGCCAGCAGCTTGGTCCCAGGCGGCTATGGCTACACCTTC. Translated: CASSLVPGGYGYTF.

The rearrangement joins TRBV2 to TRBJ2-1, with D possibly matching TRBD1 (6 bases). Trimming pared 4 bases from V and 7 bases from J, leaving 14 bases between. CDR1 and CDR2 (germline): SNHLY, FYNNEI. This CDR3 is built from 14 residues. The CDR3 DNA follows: TGTGCCAGCAGTGGTAAAGGGGGATCAAATGAGCAGTTCTTC. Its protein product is CASSGKGGSNEQFF. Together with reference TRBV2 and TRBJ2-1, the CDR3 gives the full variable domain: EPEVTQTPSHQVTQMGQEVILRCVPISNHLYFYWYRQILGQKVEFLVSFYNNEISEKSEIFDDQFSVERPDGSNFTLKIRSTKLEDSAMYFCASSGKGGSNEQFFGPGTRLTVL.

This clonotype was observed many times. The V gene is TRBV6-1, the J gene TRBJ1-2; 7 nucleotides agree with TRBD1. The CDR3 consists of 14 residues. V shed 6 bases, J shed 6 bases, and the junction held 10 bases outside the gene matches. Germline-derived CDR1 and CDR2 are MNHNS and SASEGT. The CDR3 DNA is TGTGCCAGCAGGGAACAGGGGACCAGAGATGGCTACACCTTC. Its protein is CASREQGTRDGYTF.

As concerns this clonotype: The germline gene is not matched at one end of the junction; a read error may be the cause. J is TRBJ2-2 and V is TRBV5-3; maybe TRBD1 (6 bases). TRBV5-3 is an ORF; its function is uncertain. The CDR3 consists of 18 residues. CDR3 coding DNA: TGTGCCAGCAGCTTAGGGGGACGTGGGGAGTTAGGCGCCGGGGAGCTGTTTTTT. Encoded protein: CASSLGGRGELGAGELFF.

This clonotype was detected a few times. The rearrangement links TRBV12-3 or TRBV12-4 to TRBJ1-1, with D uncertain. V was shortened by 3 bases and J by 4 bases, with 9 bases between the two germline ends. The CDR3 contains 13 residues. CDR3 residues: CASSFVWGTEAFF. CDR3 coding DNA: TGTGCCAGCAGTTTCGTCTGGGGCACTGAAGCTTTCTTT.

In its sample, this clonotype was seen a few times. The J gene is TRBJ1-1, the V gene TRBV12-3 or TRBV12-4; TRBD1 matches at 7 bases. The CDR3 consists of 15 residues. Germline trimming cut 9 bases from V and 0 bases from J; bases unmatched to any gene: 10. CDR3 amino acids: CASRPGTAVNTEAFF. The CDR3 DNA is TGTGCCAGTCGACCCGGGACAGCTGTGAACACTGAAGCTTTCTTT.

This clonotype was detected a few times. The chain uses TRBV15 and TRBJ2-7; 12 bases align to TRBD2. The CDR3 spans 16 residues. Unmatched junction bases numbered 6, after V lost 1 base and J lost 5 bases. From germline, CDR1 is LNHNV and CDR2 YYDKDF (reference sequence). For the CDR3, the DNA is TGTGCCACCAGCAGAGGACTAGCGGGAGAGCTCAACGAGCAGTACTTC. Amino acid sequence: CATSRGLAGELNEQYF.

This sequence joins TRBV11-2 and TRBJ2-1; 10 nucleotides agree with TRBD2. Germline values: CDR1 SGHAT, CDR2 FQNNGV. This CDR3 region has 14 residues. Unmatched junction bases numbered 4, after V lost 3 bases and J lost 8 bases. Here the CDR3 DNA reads TGTGCCAGCAGCTTCAAGGGACTAGCGTATGAGCAGTTCTTC. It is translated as CASSFKGLAYEQFF.

The CDR3 DNA reads as TGCGCCAGCAGCCCTCCGGACAGGGGGCCCACTGAAGCTTTCTTT. Translating gives CASSPPDRGPTEAFF. The rearrangement links TRBV4-1 to TRBJ1-1; 11 nucleotides align to TRBD1. Trimming took 4 bases from V and 4 from J; bases not matched to a gene: 5. The germline gives CDR1 MGHRA, CDR2 YSYEKL. The CDR3 is made up of 15 amino acids.

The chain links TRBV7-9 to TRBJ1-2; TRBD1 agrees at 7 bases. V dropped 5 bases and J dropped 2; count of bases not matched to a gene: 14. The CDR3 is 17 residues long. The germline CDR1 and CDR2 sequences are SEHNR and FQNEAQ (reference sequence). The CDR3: CASSLPLRTGNNYGYTF. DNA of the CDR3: TGTGCCAGCAGCCTACCGCTGCGGACAGGAAACAACTATGGCTACACCTTC.

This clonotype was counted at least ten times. The CDR3 region has the DNA TGTGCCAGCAGCTTAGTTTCGTCTGGGGCCAACGTCCTGACTTTC. It specifies CASSLVSSGANVLTF. The chain recombines TRBV7-8 with TRBJ2-6; no firm D call. The CDR3 spans 15 residues. Per germline, CDR1 SGHVS and CDR2 FQNEAQ. The V and J ends lost 1 base and 1 base respectively, with 5 bases between them.

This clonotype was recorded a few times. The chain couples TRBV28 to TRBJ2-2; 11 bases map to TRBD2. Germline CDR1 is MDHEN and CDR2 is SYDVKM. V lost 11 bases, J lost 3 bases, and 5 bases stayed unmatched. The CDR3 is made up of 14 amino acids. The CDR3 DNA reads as TGTGCCGGAAATAGCGGGAGGGACACCGGGGAGCTGTTTTTT. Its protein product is CAGNSGRDTGELFF.

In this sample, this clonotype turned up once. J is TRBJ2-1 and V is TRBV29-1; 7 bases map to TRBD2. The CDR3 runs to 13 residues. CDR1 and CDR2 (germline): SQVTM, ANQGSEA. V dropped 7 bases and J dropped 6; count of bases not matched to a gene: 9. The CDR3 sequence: CSALPSSGNEQFF. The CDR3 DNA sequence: TGCAGCGCCCTACCCTCTAGCGGCAATGAGCAGTTCTTC.

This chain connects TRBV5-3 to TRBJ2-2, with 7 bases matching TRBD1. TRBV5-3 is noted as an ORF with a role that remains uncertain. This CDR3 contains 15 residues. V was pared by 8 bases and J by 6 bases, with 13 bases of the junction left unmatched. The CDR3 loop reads CASSRDRDDAGELFF. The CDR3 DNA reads TGTGCCAGCAGCCGCGACAGGGACGACGCCGGGGAGCTGTTTTTT.

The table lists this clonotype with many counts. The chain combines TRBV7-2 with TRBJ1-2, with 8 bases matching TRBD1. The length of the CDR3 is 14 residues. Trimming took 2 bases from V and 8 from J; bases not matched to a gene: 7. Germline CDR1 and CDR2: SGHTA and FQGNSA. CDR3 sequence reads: CASSLLDRGRGYTF. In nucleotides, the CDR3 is TGTGCCAGCAGCTTACTCGACAGGGGTCGAGGCTACACCTTC.

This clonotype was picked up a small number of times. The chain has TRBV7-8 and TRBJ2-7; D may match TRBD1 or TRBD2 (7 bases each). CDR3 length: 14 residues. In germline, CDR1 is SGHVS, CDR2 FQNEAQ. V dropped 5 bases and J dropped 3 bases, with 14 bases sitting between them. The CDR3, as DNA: TGTGCCAGCAGCACCAGGGGGGACTACTACGAGCAGTACTTC. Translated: CASSTRGDYYEQYF.

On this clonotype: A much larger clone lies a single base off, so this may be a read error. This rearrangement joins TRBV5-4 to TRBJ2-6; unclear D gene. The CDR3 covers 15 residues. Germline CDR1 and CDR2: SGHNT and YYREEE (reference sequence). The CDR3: CSSSPPPSGANVLTF. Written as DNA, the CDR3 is TGTTCCAGCAGCCCCCCCCCCTCTGGGGCCAACGTCCTGACTTTC.

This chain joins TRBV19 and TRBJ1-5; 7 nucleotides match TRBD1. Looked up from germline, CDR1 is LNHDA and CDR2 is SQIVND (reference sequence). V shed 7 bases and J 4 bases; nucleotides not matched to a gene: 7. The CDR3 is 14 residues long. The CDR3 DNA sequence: TGTGCCAGTAAGTTGGGACAGATGAATCAGCCCCAGCATTTT. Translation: CASKLGQMNQPQHF.

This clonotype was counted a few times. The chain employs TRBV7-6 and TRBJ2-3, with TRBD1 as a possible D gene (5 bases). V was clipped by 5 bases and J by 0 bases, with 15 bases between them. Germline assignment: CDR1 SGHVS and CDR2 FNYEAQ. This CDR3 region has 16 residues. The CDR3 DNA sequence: TGTGCCAGCAGCCCGTGGGGCAGACTTAGCACAGATACGCAGTATTTT. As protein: CASSPWGRLSTDTQYF.

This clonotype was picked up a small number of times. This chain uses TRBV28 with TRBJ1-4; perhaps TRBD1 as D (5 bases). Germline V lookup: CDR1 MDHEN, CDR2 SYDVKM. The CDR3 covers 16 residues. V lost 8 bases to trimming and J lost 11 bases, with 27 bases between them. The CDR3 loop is CASGETGTGPSGKLFF. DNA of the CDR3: TGTGCCAGCGGGGAGACCGGGACCGGGCCATCAGGGAAACTGTTTTTT.

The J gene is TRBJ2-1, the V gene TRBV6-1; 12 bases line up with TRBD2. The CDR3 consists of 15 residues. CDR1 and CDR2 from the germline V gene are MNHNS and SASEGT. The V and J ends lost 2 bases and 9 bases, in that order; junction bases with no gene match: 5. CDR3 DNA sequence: TGTGCCAGCAGTGAACTAGCGGGAGGGCGGGGTGAGCAGTTCTTC. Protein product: CASSELAGGRGEQFF.

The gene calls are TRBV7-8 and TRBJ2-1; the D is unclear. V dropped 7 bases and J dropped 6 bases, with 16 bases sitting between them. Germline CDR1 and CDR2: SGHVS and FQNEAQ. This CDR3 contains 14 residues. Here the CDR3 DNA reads TGTGCCAGCACCCAAGGAACTAATGGCAATGAGCAGTTCTTC. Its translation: CASTQGTNGNEQFF.

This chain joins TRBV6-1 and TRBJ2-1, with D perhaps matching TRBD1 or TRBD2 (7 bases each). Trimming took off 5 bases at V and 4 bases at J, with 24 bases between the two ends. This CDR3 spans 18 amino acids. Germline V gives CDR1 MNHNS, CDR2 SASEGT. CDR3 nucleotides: TGTGCCAGCAGTTACGGGGCAGGGGGGGACCCAACATACAATGAGCAGTTCTTC. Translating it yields CASSYGAGGDPTYNEQFF.